The clone carrying this TCR beta chain has just a few counts. The antigen remains undetermined. Trimming cost V 6 bases and J 5 bases, with 16 bases left between them. Germline V CDR1 and CDR2: MNHNS, SASEGT. The CDR3 sequence is 14 residues long. The sample belongs to a study of T cells in Graves' hyperthyroidism and ophthalmopathy. For the study at large: Peripheral blood was secured at the point of initial diagnosis, before any treatment. The study, taken as a whole, reports: Most clonotypes expanded in thyroid above 0.001 were likewise present in blood.

RNA transcripts served as the template for amplifying TCR beta CDR3 regions. Using the HTBI primer set, a first-round RT-PCR was run on the TCR CDR3. TCRdb itself ran the multiplex PCR reads through MiXCR, one entry per CDR3 protein. The sample consists of more than 250,000 distinct CDR3 sequences, 13% to 15% of them appearing once. Lactation, pregnancy, other autoimmune disease or uncontrolled infection led to exclusion of patients. This chain uses TRBV6-1 with TRBJ1-2; no firm D call. The sequenced sample consisted of blood. This TCR was sampled from a woman aged 45-65 years with Graves' hyperthyroidism that later progressed to Graves' ophthalmopathy. CDR3: CASSPTFESYGYTF. DNA for the CDR3: TGTGCCAGCAGCCCCACATTCGAATCTTATGGCTACACCTTC.